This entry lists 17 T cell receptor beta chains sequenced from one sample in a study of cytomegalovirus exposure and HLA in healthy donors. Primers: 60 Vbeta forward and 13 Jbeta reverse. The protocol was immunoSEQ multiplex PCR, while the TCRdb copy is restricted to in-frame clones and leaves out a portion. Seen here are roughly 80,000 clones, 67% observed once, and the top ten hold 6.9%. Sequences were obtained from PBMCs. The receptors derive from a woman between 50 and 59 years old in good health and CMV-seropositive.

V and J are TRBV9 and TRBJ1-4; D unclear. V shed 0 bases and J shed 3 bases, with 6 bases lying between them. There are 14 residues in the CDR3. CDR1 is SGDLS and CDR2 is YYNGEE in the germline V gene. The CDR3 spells CASSVADSNEKLFF. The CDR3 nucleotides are TGTGCCAGCAGCGTAGCAGACTCTAATGAAAAACTGTTTTTT.

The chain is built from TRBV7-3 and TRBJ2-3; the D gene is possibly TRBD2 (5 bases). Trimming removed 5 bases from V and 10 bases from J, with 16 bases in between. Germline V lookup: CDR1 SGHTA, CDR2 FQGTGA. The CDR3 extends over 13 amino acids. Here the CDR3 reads CASSKELTGAQYF. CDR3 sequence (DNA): TGTGCCAGCAGCAAAGAATTAACCGGGGCGCAGTATTTT.

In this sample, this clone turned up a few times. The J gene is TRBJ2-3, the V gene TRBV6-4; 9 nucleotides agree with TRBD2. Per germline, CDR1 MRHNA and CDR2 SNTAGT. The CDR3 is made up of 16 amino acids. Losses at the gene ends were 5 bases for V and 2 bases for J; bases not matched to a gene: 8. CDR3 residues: CASSPGSGGSTDTQYF. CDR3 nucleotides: TGTGCCAGCAGTCCCGGTAGCGGGGGCTCCACAGATACGCAGTATTTT.

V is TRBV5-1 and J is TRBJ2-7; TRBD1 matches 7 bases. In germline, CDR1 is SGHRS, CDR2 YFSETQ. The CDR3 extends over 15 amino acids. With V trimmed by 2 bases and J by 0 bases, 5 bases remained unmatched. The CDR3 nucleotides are TGCGCCAGCAGCTTAGGGGACAGAAGCTCCTACGAGCAGTACGTC. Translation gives CASSLGDRSSYEQYV.

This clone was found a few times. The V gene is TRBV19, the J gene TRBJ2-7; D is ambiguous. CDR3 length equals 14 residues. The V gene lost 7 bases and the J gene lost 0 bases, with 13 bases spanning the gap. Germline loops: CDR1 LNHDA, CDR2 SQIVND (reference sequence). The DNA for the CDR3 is TGTGCCAGTAAGCCCGGGTGGAGCTCCTACGAGCAGTACTTC. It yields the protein CASKPGWSSYEQYF.

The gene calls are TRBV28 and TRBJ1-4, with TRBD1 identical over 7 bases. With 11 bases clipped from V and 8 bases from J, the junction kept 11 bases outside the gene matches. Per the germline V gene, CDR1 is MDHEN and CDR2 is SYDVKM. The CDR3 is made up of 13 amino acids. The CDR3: CAVTQGVGEKLFF. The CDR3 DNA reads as TGTGCCGTGACTCAGGGGGTTGGGGAAAAACTGTTTTTT.

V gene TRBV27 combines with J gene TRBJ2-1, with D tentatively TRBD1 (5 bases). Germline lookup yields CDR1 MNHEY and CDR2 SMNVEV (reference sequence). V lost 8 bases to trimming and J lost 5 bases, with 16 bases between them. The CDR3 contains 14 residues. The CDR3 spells CASGRAVGDNEQFF. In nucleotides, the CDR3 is TGTGCCAGCGGCCGGGCCGTAGGGGACAATGAGCAGTTCTTC.

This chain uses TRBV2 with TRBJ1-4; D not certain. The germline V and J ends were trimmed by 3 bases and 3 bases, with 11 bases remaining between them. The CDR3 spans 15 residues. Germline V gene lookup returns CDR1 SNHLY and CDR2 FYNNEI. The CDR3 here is CASSDSTVANEKLFF. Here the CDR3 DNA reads TGTGCCAGCAGTGACTCTACAGTGGCTAATGAAAAACTGTTTTTT.

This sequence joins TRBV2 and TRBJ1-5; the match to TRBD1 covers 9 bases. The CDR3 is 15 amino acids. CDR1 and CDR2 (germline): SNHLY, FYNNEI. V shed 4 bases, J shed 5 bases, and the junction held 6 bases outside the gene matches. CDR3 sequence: CASSVDRGVYQPQHF. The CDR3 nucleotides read TGTGCCAGCAGTGTGGACAGGGGAGTTTATCAGCCCCAGCATTTT. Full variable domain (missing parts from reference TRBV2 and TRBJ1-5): EPEVTQTPSHQVTQMGQEVILRCVPISNHLYFYWYRQILGQKVEFLVSFYNNEISEKSEIFDDQFSVERPDGSNFTLKIRSTKLEDSAMYFCASSVDRGVYQPQHFGDGTRLSIL.

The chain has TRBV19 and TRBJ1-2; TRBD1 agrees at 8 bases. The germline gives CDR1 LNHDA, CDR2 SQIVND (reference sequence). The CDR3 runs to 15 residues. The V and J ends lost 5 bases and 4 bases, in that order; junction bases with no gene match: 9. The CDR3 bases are TGTGCCAGTAGTCCCTCCCGGACAGGGTTCTATGGCTACACCTTC. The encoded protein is CASSPSRTGFYGYTF.

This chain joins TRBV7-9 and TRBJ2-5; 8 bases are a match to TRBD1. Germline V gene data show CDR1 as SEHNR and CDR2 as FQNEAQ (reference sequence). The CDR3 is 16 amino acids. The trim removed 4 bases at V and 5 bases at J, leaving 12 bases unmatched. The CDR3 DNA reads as TGTGCCAGCAGCTCCCCTAGGCAGGGGGCATCGGAGACCCAGTACTTC. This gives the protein CASSSPRQGASETQYF.

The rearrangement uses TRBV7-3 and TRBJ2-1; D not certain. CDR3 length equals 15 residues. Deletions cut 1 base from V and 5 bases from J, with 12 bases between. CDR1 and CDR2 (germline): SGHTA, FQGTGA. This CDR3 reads CASSLSSDSHNEQFF. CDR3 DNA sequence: TGTGCCAGCAGCTTAAGTTCAGATTCTCACAATGAGCAGTTCTTC.

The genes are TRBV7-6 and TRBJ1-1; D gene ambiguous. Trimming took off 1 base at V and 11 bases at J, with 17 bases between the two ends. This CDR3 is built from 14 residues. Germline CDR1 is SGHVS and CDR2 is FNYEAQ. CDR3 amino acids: CASSLDAEEPGAFF. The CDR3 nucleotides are TGTGCCAGCAGCTTAGACGCCGAAGAGCCCGGGGCTTTCTTT. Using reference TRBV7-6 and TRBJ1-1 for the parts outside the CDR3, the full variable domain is GAGVSQSPRYKVTKRGQDVALRCDPISGHVSLYWYRQALGQGPEFLTYFNYEAQQDKSGLPNDRFSAERPEGSISTLTIQRTEQRDSAMYRCASSLDAEEPGAFFGQGTRLTVV.

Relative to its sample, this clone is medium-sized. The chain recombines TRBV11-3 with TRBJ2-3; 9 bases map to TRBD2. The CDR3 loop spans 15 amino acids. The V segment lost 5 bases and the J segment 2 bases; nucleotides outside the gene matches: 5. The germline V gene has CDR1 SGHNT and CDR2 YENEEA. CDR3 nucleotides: TGTGCCAGCAGCCCTAGCGGGGTGCCCACAGATACGCAGTATTTT. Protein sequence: CASSPSGVPTDTQYF.

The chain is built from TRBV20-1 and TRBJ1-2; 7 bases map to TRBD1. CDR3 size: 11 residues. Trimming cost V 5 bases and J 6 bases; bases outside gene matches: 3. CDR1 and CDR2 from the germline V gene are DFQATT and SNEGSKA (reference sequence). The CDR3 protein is CSAWTGNGYTF. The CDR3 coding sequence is TGCAGTGCTTGGACAGGCAATGGCTACACCTTC.

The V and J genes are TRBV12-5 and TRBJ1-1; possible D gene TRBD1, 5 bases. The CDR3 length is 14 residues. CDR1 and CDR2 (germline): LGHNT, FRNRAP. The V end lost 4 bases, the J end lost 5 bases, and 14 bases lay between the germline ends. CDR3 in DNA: TGTGCTAGTGGTTCTTTGGGGGGGAGGACTGAAGCTTTCTTT. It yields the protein CASGSLGGRTEAFF.

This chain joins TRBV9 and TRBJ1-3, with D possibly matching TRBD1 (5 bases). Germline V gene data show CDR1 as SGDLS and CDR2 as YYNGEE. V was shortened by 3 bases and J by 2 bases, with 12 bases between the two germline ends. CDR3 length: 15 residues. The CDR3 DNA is TGTGCCAGCAGCGCCGCGGAGGGGCCTGGAAACACCATATATTTT. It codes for CASSAAEGPGNTIYF.